This T cell receptor (beta chain) was identified in a study of graft-versus-host responses after intestinal transplantation. Study information: All of the recipients had induction that used anti-thymocyte globulin, then tacrolimus and steroids for 2 to 3 years.

The table came from immunoSEQ multiplex PCR; TCRdb's copy has only in-frame clones and leaves some out. Of approximately 15,000 clones listed, approximately 40% are singletons. Responders (about 200,000, CFSE-labeled) were co-plated with about 200,000 irradiated, violet-dye-labeled stimulators. This clone came up many times. Trimming took 3 bases from V and 2 from J, leaving 19 bases between them. CDR3 length: 17 amino acids. Germline CDR1 is SEHNR and CDR2 is FQNEAQ (reference sequence). Study-level points and caveats: Early after transplant, HvG clones declined as circulating GvH clones peaked.

The gene calls are TRBV7-9 and TRBJ1-2, with a tentative D call TRBD1 (6 bases). This material consisted of alloreactive CD8+ T cells from a mixed lymphocyte reaction culture, taken before intestinal transplant. Indicated subset: CFSE-low proliferating T cells sorted from roughly 6-day pre-transplant mixed lymphocyte reaction (GvH or HvG direction). The clonotype originates from a human patient who received an intestinal transplant. The CDR3 sequence: CASSLWGARGSNYGYTF. For the CDR3, the DNA is TGTGCCAGCAGCTTGTGGGGGGCCCGGGGCTCAAACTATGGCTACACCTTC.